This is a list of T cell receptor beta chains from one sample in a study of T cell changes during pregnancy in multiple sclerosis. The protocol was immunoSEQ multiplex PCR, while the TCRdb copy is restricted to in-frame clones and leaves out a portion. The sample carries 20,000 to 30,000 clones, more than 85% recorded once. The source material was CD4+ T cells from peripheral blood mononuclear cells, sampled in the second trimester of pregnancy. These receptors originate from a female donor in good health, enrolled as a control in a pregnancy study. Both conserved end residues are part of each CDR3. The D gene is left open where the match is weak. Clone size is not always given. Where it is, it says once, few, many or a class for expanded clones.

j_gene: TRBJ1-5
abundance: .
v_gene: TRBV2
d_gene: .
CDR3nt: TGTGCCAGCAGTGAAGAAGTGGCCCCTAATCAGCCCCAGCATTTT
CDR3aa: CASSEEVAPNQPQHF

j_gene: TRBJ2-5
abundance: .
v_gene: TRBV19
d_gene: .
CDR3nt: TGTGCCAGTGCCCGGGTCGGAGGGCAAGAGACCCAGTACTTC
CDR3aa: CASARVGGQETQYF

j_gene: TRBJ1-3
abundance: .
v_gene: TRBV18
d_gene: .
CDR3nt: TGTGCCAGCTCACCAGTCGAGTCGGGGAACTCTGGAAACACCATATATTTT
CDR3aa: CASSPVESGNSGNTIYF

j_gene: TRBJ2-5
abundance: .
v_gene: TRBV28
d_gene: TRBD1
CDR3nt: TGTGCCAGCAGTCCGGGACAGGGGGTGGAAGAGACCCAGTACTTC
CDR3aa: CASSPGQGVEETQYF

j_gene: TRBJ2-7
abundance: .
v_gene: TRBV2
d_gene: TRBD1
CDR3nt: TGTGCCAGCAGCCGGGACAGGGGGGTCTACGAGCAGTACTTC
CDR3aa: CASSRDRGVYEQYF

j_gene: TRBJ2-1
abundance: .
v_gene: TRBV7-9
d_gene: TRBD2
CDR3nt: TGTGCCAGCAGCGAGCGGGGGAACTACAATGAGCAGTTCTTC
CDR3aa: CASSERGNYNEQFF

j_gene: TRBJ1-1
abundance: .
v_gene: TRBV5-1
d_gene: .
CDR3nt: TGCGCCAGCAGCCTGGGGACCGGGGGAAGGGGCACTGAAGCTTTCTTT
CDR3aa: CASSLGTGGRGTEAFF

j_gene: TRBJ2-1
abundance: .
v_gene: TRBV29-1
d_gene: TRBD2
CDR3nt: TGCAGCGCCACGGGACTAGCGGGGGTCCGTGGTGAGCAGTTCTTC
CDR3aa: CSATGLAGVRGEQFF

j_gene: TRBJ2-5
abundance: .
v_gene: TRBV4-2
d_gene: TRBD2
CDR3nt: TGTGCCAGCAGCCAAGGAGCGGGAGGCCCAGAGACCCAGTACTTC
CDR3aa: CASSQGAGGPETQYF

j_gene: TRBJ2-7
abundance: .
v_gene: TRBV11-2
d_gene: .
CDR3nt: TGTGCCAGCAGACGACCGGGACAAGCCTACGAGCAGTACTTC
CDR3aa: CASRRPGQAYEQYF

j_gene: TRBJ2-4
abundance: .
v_gene: TRBV5-8
d_gene: TRBD2
CDR3nt: TGTGCCAGCAGCGTTCCGGGACTAGGGGCCAAAAACATTCAGTACTTC
CDR3aa: CASSVPGLGAKNIQYF

j_gene: TRBJ2-2
abundance: few
v_gene: TRBV9
d_gene: .
CDR3nt: TGTGCCAGCAGCTACATGGGAGCTTTCACCGGGGAGCTGTTTTTT
CDR3aa: CASSYMGAFTGELFF

j_gene: TRBJ1-6
abundance: .
v_gene: TRBV27
d_gene: .
CDR3nt: TGTGCCAGCAGTTTAGAGGCCCGCACCTCATCACCCCTCCACTTT
CDR3aa: CASSLEARTSSPLHF

j_gene: TRBJ2-1
abundance: .
v_gene: TRBV6-5
d_gene: TRBD2
CDR3nt: TGTGCCAGCAGCAGCGGGGGGGCCTATGAGCAGTTCTTC
CDR3aa: CASSSGGAYEQFF

j_gene: TRBJ2-3
abundance: .
v_gene: TRBV10-1
d_gene: TRBD2
CDR3nt: TGCGCCAGCAGTGCCACTAGCGGGGGGTACGGTACGCAGTATTTT
CDR3aa: CASSATSGGYGTQYF

j_gene: TRBJ1-5
abundance: .
v_gene: TRBV19
d_gene: .
CDR3nt: TGTGCCAGCAGCCTTTCCAGGGTACAGCCCCAGCATTTT
CDR3aa: CASSLSRVQPQHF

j_gene: TRBJ2-3
abundance: once
v_gene: TRBV11-2
d_gene: .
CDR3nt: TGTGCCAGCAGCTTTTGGGGGGATAGCACAGATACGCAGTATTTT
CDR3aa: CASSFWGDSTDTQYF

j_gene: TRBJ1-4
abundance: .
v_gene: TRBV5-1
d_gene: .
CDR3nt: TGCGCCAGCAGCTTGAACAGGGCCACTAATGAAAAACTGTTTTTT
CDR3aa: CASSLNRATNEKLFF